This T cell receptor (beta chain) was documented in a study of T cell responses to AZD1222 COVID-19 vaccine. Findings and caveats of the study: Among those given AZD1222, only six were seropositive at baseline. The repertoires were collected only after the peak T cell response.

The method was immunoSEQ multiplex PCR; TCRdb's version includes in-frame clones alone and lacks a portion of them. Of roughly 180,000 clones in the sample, approximately 94% were seen once. As to this clone: The target antigen is unknown.

Germline lookup yields CDR1 LNHDA and CDR2 SQIVND (reference sequence). The CDR3 has 13 amino acids. V lost 2 bases and J lost 4, with 9 bases in between. The genes are TRBV19 and TRBJ2-7; D is undetermined. The sequencing used peripheral blood, collected 28 days after the second AZD1222 dose. The TCR originated in an adult who received the AZD1222 COVID-19 vaccine. The CDR3 sequence is CASSISSGYEQYF. CDR3 DNA sequence: TGTGCCAGTAGTATATCGTCAGGTTACGAGCAGTACTTC.